This T cell receptor (beta chain) was captured in a study of blood T cell repertoires in COVID-19 (dated by TCRdb to about 2020). The study in broad terms: The collaborator samples originated in the United States, Italy and Spain and spanned the acute and convalescent phases of COVID-19. The prospective study material was composed of cDNA or gDNA derived from T cells, B-cell-depleted T cells, or PBMCs. The dataset comprised deeply sampled blood TCRbeta repertoires from subjects exposed to, actively infected with, or recovered from COVID-19. The repertoires were released in a freely available public database meant as a resource for research on the immune response to SARS-CoV-2. Samples were obtained from the ongoing ImmuneRACE study (first 160 participants) and from over a thousand subjects provided by 6 global collaborators. Sample metadata almost always included a de-identified subject ID, COVID-19 status, age in years and sex. Where HLA class I and class II types were available, the types were taken from metadata supplied by the sample provider, not from assay-based typing.

Broad study findings and their caveats: How much clinical and demographic metadata was included differed by source and by participant, and the metadata was provided uncurated.

Trimming accounts for 4 bases at V and 4 bases at J, while the number of junction bases matched to no gene is 8. In the germline V gene, CDR1 corresponds to MDHEN and CDR2 to SYDVKM. Inclusive of the bounding cysteine and phenylalanine, the CDR3 is 16 residues long. Only the CDR3 DNA is retained, 48 bases long and in frame from the first base. Whole blood was collected in K2EDTA tubes by collaborating institutions according to the institutions' own protocols. For TCRbeta analysis, collaborators shipped samples as frozen whole blood, isolated PBMCs, or DNA extracted from either of those sample types. The immunoSEQ Assay, a bias-controlled multiplex PCR, was used to amplify TCRbeta CDR3 regions from genomic DNA. Per the authors' processing: Within the assay, amplification of reference gene primers was used to estimate how many nucleated cells each sample contained. Sequence reads were collapsed and filtered to measure the absolute abundance of every unique TCRbeta CDR3 rearrangement. For each sample, productive Simpson clonality was calculated as the square root of Simpson's diversity index over productive rearrangements. The source is immuneACCESS, and TCRdb retained only in-frame sequences with V and J called. Part of the clones is not carried over; for the studies checked, unresolved V genes explain less than half of this, and the remainder is unexplained. The V and J calls and clone size are taken from that table; D and trimming were inferred from the DNA. The sample table shows some 130,000 clones, and approximately 90% are seen once. Of the sample, around 2.9% falls within the top ten clones.

On this clone: Its specific antigen is unknown. Qualities for individual bases were not recorded, and no much larger clone is one base off.

Sequenced input: peripheral blood. The chain uses TRBV28 and TRBJ2-5; 11 bases in the junction line up with TRBD2. This sequence was found in a man aged 55 to 70 with active or convalescent COVID-19. CDR3 loop: CASSSRIAGGRETQYF. In nucleotide form, the sequence is TGTGCCAGCAGTTCCCGGATAGCGGGAGGGAGAGAGACCCAGTACTTC. Supplemented by the reference TRBV28 and TRBJ2-5 proteins around the CDR3, the complete variable domain is DVKVTQSSRYLVKRTGEKVFLECVQDMDHENMFWYRQDPGLGLRLIYFSYDVKMKEKGDIPEGYSVSREKKERFSLILESASTNQTSMYLCASSSRIAGGRETQYFGPGTRLLVL.